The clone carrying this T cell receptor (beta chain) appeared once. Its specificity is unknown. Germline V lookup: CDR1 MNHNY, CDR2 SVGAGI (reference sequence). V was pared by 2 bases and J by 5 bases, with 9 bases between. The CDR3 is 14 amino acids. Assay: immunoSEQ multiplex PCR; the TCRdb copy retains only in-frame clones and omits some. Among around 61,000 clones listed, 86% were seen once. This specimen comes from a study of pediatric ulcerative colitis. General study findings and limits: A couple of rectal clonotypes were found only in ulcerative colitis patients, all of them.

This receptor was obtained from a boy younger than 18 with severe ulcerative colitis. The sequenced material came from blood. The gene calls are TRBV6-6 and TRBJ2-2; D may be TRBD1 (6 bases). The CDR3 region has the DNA TGTGCCAGCAGTTACGAGGGACATACCGGGGAGCTGTTTTTT. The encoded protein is CASSYEGHTGELFF.